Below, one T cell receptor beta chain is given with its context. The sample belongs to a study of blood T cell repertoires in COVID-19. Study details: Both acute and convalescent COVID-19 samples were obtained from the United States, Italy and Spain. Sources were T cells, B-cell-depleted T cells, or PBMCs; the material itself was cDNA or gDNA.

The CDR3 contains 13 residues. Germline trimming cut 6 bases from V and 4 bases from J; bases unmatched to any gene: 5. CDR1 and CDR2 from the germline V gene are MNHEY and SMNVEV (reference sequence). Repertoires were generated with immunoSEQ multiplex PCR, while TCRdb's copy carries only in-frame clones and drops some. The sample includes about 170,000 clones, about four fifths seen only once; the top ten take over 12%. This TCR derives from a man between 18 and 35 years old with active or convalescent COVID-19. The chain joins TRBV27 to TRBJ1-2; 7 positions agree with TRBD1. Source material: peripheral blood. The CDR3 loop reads CASSPQGPYGYTF. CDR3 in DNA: TGTGCCAGCAGCCCACAGGGGCCCTATGGCTACACCTTC.